The rows below give T cell receptor beta chains drawn from one sample of a study of graft-versus-host responses after intestinal transplantation. No antigen is known for these receptors. Repertoires were generated with immunoSEQ multiplex PCR, while TCRdb's copy carries only in-frame clones and drops some. This table has some 110,000 clones, approximately 93% appearing once. Sequencing used unstimulated CD8+ T cells sorted from spleen or lymph node cells, obtained before transplant. The receptor source for this set is a human donor who was the organ donor for an intestinal transplant. Both conserved end residues are part of each CDR3. A D gene is named only where the DNA matches it firmly. Only some rows state a clone size, as once, few, many or a class for expanded clones.

v_call	clone_size	j_call	d_call	cdr3_aa	cdr3_nt
TRBV30	NA	TRBJ1-1	NA	CAWSVSLNTEAFF	TGTGCCTGGAGTGTATCGCTGAACACTGAAGCTTTCTTT
TRBV11-3	NA	TRBJ2-2	TRBD1	CASSDTGVDTGELFF	TGTGCCAGCAGCGATACAGGGGTTGACACCGGGGAGCTGTTTTTT
TRBV27	NA	TRBJ2-2	NA	CASSYSTVGELFF	TGTGCCAGCAGTTATTCCACTGTCGGGGAGCTGTTTTTT
TRBV9	NA	TRBJ2-3	NA	CASSAGIVLLTDTQYF	TGTGCCAGCAGCGCCGGGATAGTTCTACTCACAGATACGCAGTATTTT
TRBV5-6	NA	TRBJ2-3	NA	CASSQDLTDTQYF	TGTGCCAGCAGCCAGGACTTGACAGATACGCAGTATTTT
TRBV5-1	NA	TRBJ2-3	NA	CASSLEAGTDTQYF	TGCGCCAGCAGCTTGGAGGCAGGCACAGATACGCAGTATTTT
TRBV27	NA	TRBJ2-7	TRBD1	CASRPGQSSYEQYF	TGTGCCAGCAGGCCGGGACAGAGCTCCTACGAGCAGTACTTC
TRBV6-1	NA	TRBJ1-2	TRBD1	CASSQYRGNYGYTF	TGTGCCAGCAGCCAATACAGGGGGAACTATGGCTACACCTTC
TRBV6-5	once	TRBJ1-6	NA	CASSSHPTGYNSPLHF	TGTGCCAGCAGTTCTCATCCCACAGGGTATAATTCACCCCTCCACTTT
TRBV29-1	NA	TRBJ2-1	NA	CSVDGAPGFGEQFF	TGCAGCGTTGATGGGGCACCGGGCTTTGGGGAGCAGTTCTTC